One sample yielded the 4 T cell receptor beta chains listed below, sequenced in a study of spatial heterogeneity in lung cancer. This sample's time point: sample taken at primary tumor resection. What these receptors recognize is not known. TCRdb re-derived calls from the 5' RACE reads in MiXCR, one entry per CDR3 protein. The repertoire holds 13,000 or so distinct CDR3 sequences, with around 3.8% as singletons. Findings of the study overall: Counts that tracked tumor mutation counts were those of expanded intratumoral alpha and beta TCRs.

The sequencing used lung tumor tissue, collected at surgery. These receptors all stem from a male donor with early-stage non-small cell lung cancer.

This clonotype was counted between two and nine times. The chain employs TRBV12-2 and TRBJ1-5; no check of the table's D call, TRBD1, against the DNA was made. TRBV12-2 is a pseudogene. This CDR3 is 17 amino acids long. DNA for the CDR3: TGTGCAAGTCGCACCCTGGACAGCCGAAATTCAAATCAGCCCCAGCATTTT. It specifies CASRTLDSRNSNQPQHF.

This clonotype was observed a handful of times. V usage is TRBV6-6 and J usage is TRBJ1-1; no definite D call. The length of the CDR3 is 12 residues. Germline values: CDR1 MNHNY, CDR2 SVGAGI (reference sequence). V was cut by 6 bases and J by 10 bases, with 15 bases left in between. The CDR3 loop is CASSQRNRGAFF. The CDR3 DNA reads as TGTGCCAGCAGCCAGAGAAATCGTGGAGCTTTCTTT.

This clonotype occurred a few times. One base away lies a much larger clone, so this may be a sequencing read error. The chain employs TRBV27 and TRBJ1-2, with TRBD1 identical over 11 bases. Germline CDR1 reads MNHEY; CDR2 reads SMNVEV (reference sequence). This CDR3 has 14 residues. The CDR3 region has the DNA TGTGCCAGCAGGGGGGACAGGGGGGACTATGGCGACACCTTC. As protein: CASRGDRGDYGDTF.

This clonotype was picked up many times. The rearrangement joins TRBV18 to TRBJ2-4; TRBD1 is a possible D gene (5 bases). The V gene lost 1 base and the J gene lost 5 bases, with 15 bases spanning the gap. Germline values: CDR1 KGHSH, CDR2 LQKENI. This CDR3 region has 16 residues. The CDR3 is CASSPQAGATQNIQYF. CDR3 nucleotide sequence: TGTGCCAGCTCACCACAAGCTGGGGCCACACAAAACATTCAGTACTTC.